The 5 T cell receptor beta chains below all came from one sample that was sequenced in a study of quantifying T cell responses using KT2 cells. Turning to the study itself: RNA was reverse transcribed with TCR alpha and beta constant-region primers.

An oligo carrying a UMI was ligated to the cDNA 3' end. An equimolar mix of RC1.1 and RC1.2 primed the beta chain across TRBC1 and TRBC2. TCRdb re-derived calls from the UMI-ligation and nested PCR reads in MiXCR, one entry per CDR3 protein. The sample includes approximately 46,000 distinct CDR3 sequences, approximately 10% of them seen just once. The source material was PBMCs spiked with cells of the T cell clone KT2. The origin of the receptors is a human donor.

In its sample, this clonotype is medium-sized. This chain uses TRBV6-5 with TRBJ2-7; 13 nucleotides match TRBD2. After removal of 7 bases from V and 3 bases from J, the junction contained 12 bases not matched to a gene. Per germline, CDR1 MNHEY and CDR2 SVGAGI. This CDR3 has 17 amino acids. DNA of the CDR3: TGTGCCAGCAACCCCACAGGGGGACTAGCGGGATACTACGAGCAGTACTTC. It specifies CASNPTGGLAGYYEQYF.

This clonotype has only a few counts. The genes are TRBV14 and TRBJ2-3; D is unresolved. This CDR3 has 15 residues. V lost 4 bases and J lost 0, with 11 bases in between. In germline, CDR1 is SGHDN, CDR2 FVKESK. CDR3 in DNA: TGTGCCAGCAGCCTGTTCGGGCTTAGCACAGATACGCAGTATTTT. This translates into CASSLFGLSTDTQYF.

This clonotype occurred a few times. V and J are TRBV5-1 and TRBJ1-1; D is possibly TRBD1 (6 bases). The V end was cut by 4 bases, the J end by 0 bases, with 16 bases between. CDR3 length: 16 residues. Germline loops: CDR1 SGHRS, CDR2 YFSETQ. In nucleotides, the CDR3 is TGCGCCAGCAGCCGGTTGGTGGCAGGGGTGAACACTGAAGCTTTCTTT. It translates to CASSRLVAGVNTEAFF.

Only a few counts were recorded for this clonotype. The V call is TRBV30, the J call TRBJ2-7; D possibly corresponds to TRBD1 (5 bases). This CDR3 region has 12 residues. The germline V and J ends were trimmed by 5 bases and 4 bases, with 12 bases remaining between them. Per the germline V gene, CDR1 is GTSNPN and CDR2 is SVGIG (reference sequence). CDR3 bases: TGTGCCTGGGGCAGGGATGTATACGAGCAGTACTTC. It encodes CAWGRDVYEQYF.

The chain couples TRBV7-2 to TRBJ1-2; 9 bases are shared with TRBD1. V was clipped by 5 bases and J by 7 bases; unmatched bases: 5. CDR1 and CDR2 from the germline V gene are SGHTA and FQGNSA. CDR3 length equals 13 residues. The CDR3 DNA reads TGTGCCAGCAGCCAGGACAGGGGCATTGGCTACACCTTC. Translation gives CASSQDRGIGYTF.